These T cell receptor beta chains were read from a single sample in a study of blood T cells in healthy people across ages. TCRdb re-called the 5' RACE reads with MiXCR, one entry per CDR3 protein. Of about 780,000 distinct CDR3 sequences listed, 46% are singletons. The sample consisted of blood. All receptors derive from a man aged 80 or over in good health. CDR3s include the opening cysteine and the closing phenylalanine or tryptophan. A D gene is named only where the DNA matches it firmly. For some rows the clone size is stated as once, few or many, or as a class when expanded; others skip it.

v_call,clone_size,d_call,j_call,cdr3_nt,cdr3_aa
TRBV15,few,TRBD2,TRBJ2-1,TGTGCCACCAGCAGAGATCCAGGACTAGTCTACAATGAGCAGTTCTTC,CATSRDPGLVYNEQFF
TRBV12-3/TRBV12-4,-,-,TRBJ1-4,TGTGCCAGCAGTCTTGTCGGGCATGGTGAAAAACTGTTTTTT,CASSLVGHGEKLFF
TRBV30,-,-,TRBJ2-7,TGTGCCCTTCGGACGGGCTCCTACGAGCAGTACTTC,CALRTGSYEQYF
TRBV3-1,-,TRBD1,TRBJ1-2,TGTGCCAGCAGCCAGGGGACAGGGACGGTCTATGGCTACACCTTC,CASSQGTGTVYGYTF
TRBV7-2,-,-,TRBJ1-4,TGTGCCAGCAGCTTAGTGGCCACTACCTTCACAACTAATGAAAAACTGTTTTTT,CASSLVATTFTTNEKLFF
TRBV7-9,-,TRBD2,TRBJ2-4,TGTGCCGCCGGGCGCGGGAGGATCGATGAGCAGTACTTC,CAAGRGRIDEQYF
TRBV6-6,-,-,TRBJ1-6,TGTGCCAGCAGTTTATCTGGAGGGAAAAATTCACCCCTCCACTTT,CASSLSGGKNSPLHF
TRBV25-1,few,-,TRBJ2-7,TGTGCCAGCAGTGAGAGGGTAGCAATGTCCCGGCAGTACTTC,CASSERVAMSRQYF
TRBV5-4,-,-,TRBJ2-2,TGTGCCAGCAGCCCGAAGCGTCAGGGTAACACCGGGGAGCTGTTTTTT,CASSPKRQGNTGELFF
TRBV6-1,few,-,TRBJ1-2,TGTGCCAGCAGTTCGGGCGGCGAGGACTATGGCTACACCTTC,CASSSGGEDYGYTF
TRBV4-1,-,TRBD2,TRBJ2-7,TGCGCCAGCAGCCAGGGACTAGCGGGGGTCAGTGAGCAGTACTTC,CASSQGLAGVSEQYF
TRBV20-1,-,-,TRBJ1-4,TGCTGTGCTATCTCGAGGGATGAAAAACTGTTTTTT,CCAISRDEKLFF
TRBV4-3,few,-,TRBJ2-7,TGCGCCAGCAGCCAAGTGGCCTCTGGCAGGGGCGATCGCGAGCAGTACTTC,CASSQVASGRGDREQYF
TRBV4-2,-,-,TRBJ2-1,TGTGCCAGCAGCCAAGATACCGGCAGGGGAACGTACAATGAGCAGTTCTTC,CASSQDTGRGTYNEQFF